This T cell receptor beta chain appears in the sequencing data of a study of CD8 T cells in Susac syndrome. This CDR3 has 15 residues. Germline values: CDR1 SGDLS, CDR2 YYNGEE. Trimming cost V 0 bases and J 5 bases, with 15 bases left between them. RNA totalling about 0.5 to 1 ug underwent reverse transcription with random hexamers. Multiplex immunoSEQ PCR targeted 54 Vbeta and 13 Jbeta TCR beta segments. MiXCR, applied by TCRdb to the immunoSEQ multiplex PCR reads, yields one record per CDR3 protein. Of some 120,000 distinct CDR3 sequences listed, about 94% were seen once; the top ten hold around 0.12%. CD8+ and CD4+ T cells from blood underwent TCR beta sequencing, which was carried out in a high-throughput format. TEMRA cells were enriched by FACS, while CD8+ and CD4+ T cells were obtained through a negative isolation that was performed magnetically.

This receptor was identified in a human donor with multiple sclerosis. V usage is TRBV9 and J usage is TRBJ2-7; D is undetermined. The sample consisted of CD4+ T cells from PBMCs. Here the CDR3 reads CASSVGGQKGNEQYF. CDR3 DNA: TGTGCCAGCAGCGTAGGAGGCCAAAAGGGCAACGAGCAGTACTTC.